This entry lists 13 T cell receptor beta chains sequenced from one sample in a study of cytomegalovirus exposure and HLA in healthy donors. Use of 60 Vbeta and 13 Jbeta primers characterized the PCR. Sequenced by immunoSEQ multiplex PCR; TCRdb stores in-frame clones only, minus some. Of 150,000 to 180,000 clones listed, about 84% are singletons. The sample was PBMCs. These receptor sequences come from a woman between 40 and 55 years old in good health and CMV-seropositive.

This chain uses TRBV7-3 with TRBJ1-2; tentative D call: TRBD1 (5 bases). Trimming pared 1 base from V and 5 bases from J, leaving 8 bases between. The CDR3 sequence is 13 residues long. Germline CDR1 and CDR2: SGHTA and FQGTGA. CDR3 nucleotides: TGTGCCAGCAGCTTAAGGGGCGATTATGGCTACACCTTC. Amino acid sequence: CASSLRGDYGYTF.

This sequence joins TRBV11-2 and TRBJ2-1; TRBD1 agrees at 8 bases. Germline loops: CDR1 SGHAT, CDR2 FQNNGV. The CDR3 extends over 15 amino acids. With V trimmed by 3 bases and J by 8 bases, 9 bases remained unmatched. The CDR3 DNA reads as TGTGCCAGCAGCTTCCAGGGGGCGGGGTTGGATGAGCAGTTCTTC. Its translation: CASSFQGAGLDEQFF. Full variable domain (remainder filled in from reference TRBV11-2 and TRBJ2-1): EAGVAQSPRYKIIEKRQSVAFWCNPISGHATLYWYQQILGQGPKLLIQFQNNGVVDDSQLPKDRFSAERLKGVDSTLKIQPAKLEDSAVYLCASSFQGAGLDEQFFGPGTRLTVL.

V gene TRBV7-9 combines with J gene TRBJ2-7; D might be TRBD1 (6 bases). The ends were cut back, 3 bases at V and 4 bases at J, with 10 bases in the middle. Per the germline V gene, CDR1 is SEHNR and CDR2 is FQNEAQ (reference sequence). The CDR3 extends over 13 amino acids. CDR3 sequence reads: CASSLADRYEQYF. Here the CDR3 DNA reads TGTGCCAGCAGCTTGGCCGACAGGTACGAGCAGTACTTC.

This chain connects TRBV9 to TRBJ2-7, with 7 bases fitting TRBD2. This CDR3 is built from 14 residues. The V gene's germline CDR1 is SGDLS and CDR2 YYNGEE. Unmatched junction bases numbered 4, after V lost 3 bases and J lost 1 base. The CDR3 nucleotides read TGTGCCAGCAGCGCGAGCGGGACTTCCTACGAGCAGTACTTC. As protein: CASSASGTSYEQYF.

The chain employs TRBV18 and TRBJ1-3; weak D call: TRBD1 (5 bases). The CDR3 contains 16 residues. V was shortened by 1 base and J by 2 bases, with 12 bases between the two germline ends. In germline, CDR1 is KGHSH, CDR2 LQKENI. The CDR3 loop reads CASSPRQGPTGNTIYF. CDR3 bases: TGTGCCAGCTCACCACGGCAGGGCCCCACTGGAAACACCATATATTTT.

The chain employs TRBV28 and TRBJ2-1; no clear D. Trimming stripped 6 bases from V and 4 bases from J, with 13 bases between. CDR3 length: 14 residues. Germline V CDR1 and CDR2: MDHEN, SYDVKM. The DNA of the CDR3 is TGTGCCAGCAGATACCCGTCGGGTTACAATGAGCAGTTCTTC. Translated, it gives CASRYPSGYNEQFF.

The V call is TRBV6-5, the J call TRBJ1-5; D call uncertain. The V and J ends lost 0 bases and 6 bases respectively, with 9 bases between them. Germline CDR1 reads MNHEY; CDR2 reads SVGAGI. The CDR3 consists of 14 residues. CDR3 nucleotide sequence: TGTGCCAGCAGTTACTCGGCAGCGATTCAGCCCCAGCATTTT. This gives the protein CASSYSAAIQPQHF.

CDR3 region: CASTPSWTGVETQYF. The CDR3 DNA reads TGTGCCAGCACCCCCTCTTGGACAGGGGTGGAGACCCAGTACTTC. The chain is built from TRBV2 and TRBJ2-5, with 9 bases fitting TRBD1. This CDR3 spans 15 amino acids. From germline, CDR1 is SNHLY and CDR2 FYNNEI. V lost 7 bases to trimming and J lost 5 bases; unmatched junction nucleotides: 11.

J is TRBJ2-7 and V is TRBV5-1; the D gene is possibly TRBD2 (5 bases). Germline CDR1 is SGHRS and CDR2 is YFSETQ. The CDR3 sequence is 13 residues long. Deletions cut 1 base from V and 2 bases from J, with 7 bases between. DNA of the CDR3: TGCGCCAGCAGCTTGAAGGGAGCCTACGAGCAGTACTTC. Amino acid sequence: CASSLKGAYEQYF.

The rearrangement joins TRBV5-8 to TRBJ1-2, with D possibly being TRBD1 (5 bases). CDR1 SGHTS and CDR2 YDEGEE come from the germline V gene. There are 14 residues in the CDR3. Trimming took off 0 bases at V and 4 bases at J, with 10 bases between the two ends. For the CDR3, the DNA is TGTGCCAGCAGCTTGGAGGGGCTGACCTATGGCTACACCTTC. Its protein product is CASSLEGLTYGYTF.

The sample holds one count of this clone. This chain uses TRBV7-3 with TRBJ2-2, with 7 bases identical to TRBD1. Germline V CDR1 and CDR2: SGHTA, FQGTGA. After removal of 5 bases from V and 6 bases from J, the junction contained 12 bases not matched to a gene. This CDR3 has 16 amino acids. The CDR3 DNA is TGTGCCAGCAGCCCTAGGGGGCCCCAAGAAGCCGGGGAGCTGTTTTTT. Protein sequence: CASSPRGPQEAGELFF.

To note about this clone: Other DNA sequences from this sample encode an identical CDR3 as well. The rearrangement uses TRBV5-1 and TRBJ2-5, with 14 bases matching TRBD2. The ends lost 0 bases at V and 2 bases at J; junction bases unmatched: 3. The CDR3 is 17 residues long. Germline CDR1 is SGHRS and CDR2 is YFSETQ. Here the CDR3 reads CASSLAGLAGGQETQYF. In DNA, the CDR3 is TGCGCCAGCAGCTTGGCCGGACTAGCGGGAGGACAAGAGACCCAGTACTTC.

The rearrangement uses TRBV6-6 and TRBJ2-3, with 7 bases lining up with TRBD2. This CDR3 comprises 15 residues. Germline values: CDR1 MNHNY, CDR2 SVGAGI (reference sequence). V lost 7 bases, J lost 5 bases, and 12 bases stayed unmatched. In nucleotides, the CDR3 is TGTGCCAGCACGGTCGGCGGGAGTGATGGAGATACGCAGTATTTT. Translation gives CASTVGGSDGDTQYF.